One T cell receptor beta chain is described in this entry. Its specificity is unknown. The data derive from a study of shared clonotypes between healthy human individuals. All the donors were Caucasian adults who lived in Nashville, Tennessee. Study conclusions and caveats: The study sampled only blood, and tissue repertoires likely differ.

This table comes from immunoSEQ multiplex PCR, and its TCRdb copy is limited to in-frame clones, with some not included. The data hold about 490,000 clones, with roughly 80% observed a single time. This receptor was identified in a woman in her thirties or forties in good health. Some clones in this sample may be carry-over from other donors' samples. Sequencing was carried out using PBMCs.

CDR3 residues: CASTSLAGGRNIQYF. CDR3 nucleotides: TGCGCCAGCACCTCGCTAGCGGGAGGTAGAAACATTCAGTACTTC. The rearrangement links TRBV5-1 to TRBJ2-4, with 11 bases identical to TRBD2. The junction had 8 bases not matched to a gene; V was cut back by 6 bases and J by 6 bases. The CDR3 totals 15 residues. The germline V gene encodes CDR1 SGHRS and CDR2 YFSETQ.